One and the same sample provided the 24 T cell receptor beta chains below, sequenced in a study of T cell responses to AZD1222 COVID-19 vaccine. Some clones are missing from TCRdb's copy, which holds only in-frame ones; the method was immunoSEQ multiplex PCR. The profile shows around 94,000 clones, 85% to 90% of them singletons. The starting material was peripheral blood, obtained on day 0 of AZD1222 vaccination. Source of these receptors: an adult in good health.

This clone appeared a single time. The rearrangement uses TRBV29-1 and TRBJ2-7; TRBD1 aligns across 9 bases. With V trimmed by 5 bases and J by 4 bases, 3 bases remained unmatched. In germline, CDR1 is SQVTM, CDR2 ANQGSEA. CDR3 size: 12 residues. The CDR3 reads CSVTDRGYEQYF. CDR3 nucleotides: TGCAGCGTTACGGACAGGGGTTACGAGCAGTACTTC.

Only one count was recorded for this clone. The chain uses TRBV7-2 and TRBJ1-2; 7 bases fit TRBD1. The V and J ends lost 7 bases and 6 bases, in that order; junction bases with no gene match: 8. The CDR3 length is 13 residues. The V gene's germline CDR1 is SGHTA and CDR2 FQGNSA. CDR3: CASTSYTGDGYTF. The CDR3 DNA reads TGTGCCAGCACCTCATATACAGGGGATGGCTACACCTTC. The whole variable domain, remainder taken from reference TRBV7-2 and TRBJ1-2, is GAGVSQSPSNKVTEKGKDVELRCDPISGHTALYWYRQSLGQGLEFLIYFQGNSAPDKSGLPSDRFSAERTGGSVSTLTIQRTQQEDSAVYLCASTSYTGDGYTFGSGTRLTVV.

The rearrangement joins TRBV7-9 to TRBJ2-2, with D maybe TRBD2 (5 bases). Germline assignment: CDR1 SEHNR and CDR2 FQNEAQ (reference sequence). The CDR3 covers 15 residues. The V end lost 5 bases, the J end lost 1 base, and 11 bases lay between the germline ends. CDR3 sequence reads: CASSPVRGNTGELFF. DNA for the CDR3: TGTGCCAGCAGCCCAGTACGGGGGAACACCGGGGAGCTGTTTTTT.

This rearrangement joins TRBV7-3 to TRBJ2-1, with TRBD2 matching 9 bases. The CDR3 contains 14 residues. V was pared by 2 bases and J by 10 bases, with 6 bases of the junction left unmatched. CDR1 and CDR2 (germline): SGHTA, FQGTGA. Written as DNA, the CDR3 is TGTGCCAGCAGCTTAGCGGGTAGCGGGGGCGAGCAGTTCTTC. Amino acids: CASSLAGSGGEQFF.

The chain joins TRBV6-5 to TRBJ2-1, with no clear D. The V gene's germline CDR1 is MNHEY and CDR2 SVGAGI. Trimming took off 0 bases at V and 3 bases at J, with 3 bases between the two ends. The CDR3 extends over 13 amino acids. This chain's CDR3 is CASSYSDYNEQFF. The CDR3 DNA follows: TGTGCCAGCAGTTACTCAGACTACAATGAGCAGTTCTTC.

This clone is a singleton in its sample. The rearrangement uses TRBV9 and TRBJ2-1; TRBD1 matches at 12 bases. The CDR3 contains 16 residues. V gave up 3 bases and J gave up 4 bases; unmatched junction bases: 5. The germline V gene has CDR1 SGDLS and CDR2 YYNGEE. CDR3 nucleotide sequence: TGTGCCAGCAGCGCCTTGGGACAGGGGGCTTACAATGAGCAGTTCTTC. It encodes CASSALGQGAYNEQFF. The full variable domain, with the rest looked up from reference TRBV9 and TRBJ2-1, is DSGVTQTPKHLITATGQRVTLRCSPRSGDLSVYWYQQSLDQGLQFLIQYYNGEERAKGNILERFSAQQFPDLHSELNLSSLELGDSALYFCASSALGQGAYNEQFFGPGTRLTVL.

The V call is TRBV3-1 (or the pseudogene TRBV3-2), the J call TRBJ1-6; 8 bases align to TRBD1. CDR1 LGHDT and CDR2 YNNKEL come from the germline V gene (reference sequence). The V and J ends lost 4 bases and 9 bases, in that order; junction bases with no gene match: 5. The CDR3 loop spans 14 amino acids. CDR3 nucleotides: TGTGCCAGCAGCCTAGGGACAGGCGGTTCACCCCTCCACTTT. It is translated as CASSLGTGGSPLHF.

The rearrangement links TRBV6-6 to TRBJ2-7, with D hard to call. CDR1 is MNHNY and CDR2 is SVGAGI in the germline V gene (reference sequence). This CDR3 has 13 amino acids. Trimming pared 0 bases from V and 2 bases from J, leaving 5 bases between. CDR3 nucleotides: TGTGCCAGCAGTTACTCCGGTACCTACGAGCAGTACTTC. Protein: CASSYSGTYEQYF.

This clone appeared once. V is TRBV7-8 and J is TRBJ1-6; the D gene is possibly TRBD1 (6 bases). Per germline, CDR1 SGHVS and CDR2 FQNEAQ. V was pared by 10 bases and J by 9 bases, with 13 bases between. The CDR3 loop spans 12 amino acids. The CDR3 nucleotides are TGTGCCACGCGACAGGCTTCTTCACCCCTCCACTTT. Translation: CATRQASSPLHF.

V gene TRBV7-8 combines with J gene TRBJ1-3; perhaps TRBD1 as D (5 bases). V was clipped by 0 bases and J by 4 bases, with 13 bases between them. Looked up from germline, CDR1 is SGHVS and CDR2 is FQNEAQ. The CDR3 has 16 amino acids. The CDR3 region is CASSLASGGSGNTIYF. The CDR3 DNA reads TGTGCCAGCAGCTTAGCGTCCGGGGGATCGGGAAACACCATATATTTT. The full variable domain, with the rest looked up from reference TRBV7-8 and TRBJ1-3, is GAGVSQSPRYKVAKRGQDVALRCDPISGHVSLFWYQQALGQGPEFLTYFQNEAQLDKSGLPSDRFFAERPEGSVSTLKIQRTQQEDSAVYLCASSLASGGSGNTIYFGEGSWLTVV.

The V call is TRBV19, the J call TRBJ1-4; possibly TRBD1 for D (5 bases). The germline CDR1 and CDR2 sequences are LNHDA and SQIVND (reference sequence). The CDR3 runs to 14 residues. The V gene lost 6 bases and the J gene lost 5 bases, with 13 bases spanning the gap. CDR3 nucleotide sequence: TGTGCCAGTAGCGACCTTAAGGGGAATGAAAAACTGTTTTTT. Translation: CASSDLKGNEKLFF.

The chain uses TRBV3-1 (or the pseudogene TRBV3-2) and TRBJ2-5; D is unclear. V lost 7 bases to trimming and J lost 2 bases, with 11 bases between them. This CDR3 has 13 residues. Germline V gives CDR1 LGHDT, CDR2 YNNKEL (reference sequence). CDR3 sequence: CASTPRWQETQYF. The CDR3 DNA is TGTGCCAGCACTCCCCGTTGGCAAGAGACCCAGTACTTC.

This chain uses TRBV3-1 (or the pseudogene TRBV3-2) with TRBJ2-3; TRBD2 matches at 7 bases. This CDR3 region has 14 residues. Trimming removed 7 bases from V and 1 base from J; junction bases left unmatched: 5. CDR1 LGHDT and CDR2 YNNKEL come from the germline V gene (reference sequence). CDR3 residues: CASTSSGRTDTQYF. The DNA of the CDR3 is TGTGCCAGCACCTCTAGCGGACGCACAGATACGCAGTATTTT.

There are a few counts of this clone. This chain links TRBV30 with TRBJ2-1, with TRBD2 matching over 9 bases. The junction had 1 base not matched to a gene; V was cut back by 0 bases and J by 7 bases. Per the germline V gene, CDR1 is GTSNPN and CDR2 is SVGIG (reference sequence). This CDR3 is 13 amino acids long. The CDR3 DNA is TGTGCCTGGAGTGTAGGACTAGCGAATGAGCAGTTCTTC. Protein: CAWSVGLANEQFF. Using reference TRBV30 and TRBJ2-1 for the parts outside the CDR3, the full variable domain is SQTIHQWPATLVQPVGSPLSLECTVEGTSNPNLYWYRQAAGRGLQLLFYSVGIGQISSEVPQNLSASRPQDRQFILSSKKLLLSDSGFYLCAWSVGLANEQFFGPGTRLTVL.

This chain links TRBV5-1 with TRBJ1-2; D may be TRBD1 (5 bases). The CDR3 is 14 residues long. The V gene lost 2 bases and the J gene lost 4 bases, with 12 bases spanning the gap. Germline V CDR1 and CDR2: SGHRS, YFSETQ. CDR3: CASSFAGHSYGYTF. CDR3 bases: TGCGCCAGCAGCTTTGCAGGGCACAGCTATGGCTACACCTTC.

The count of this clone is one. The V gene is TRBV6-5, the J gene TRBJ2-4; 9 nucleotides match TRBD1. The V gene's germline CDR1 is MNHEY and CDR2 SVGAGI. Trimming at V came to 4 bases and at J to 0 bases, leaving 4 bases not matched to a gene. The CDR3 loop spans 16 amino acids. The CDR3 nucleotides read TGTGCCAGCAGTTCGGGACAGGGACTAGCCAAAAACATTCAGTACTTC. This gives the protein CASSSGQGLAKNIQYF.

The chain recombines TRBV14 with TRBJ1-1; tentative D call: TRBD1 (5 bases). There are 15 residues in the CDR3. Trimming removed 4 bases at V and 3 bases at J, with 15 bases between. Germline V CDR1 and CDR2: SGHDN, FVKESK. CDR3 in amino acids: CASSLSRDGDTEAFF. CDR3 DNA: TGTGCCAGCAGCCTCTCTCGGGACGGAGACACTGAAGCTTTCTTT.

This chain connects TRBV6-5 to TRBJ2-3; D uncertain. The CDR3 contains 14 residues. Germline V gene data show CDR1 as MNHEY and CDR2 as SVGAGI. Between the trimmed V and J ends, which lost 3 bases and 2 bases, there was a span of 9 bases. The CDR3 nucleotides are TGTGCCAGCAGTTATTTTCCCCTCACAGATACGCAGTATTTT. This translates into CASSYFPLTDTQYF.

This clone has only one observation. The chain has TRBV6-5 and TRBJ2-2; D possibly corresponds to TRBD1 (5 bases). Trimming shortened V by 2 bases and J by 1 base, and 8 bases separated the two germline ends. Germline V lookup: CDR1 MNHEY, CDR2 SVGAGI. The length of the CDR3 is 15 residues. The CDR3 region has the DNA TGTGCCAGCAGTTACCACCAGGGGAACACCGGGGAGCTGTTTTTT. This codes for CASSYHQGNTGELFF.

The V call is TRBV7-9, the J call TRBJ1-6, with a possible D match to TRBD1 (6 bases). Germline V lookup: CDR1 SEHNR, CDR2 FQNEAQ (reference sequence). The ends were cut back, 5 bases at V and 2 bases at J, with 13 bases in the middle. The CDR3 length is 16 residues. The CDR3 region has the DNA TGTGCCAGCAGCCAAGGGACACCCACCTATAATTCACCCCTCCACTTT. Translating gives CASSQGTPTYNSPLHF. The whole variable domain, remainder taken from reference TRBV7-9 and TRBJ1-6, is DTGVSQNPRHKITKRGQNVTFRCDPISEHNRLYWYRQTLGQGPEFLTYFQNEAQLEKSRLLSDRFSAERPKGSFSTLEIQRTEQGDSAMYLCASSQGTPTYNSPLHFGNGTRLTVT.

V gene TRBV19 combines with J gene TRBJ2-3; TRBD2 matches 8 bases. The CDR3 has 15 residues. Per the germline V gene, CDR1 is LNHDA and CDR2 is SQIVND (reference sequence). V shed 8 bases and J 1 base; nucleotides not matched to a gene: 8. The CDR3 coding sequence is TGTGCCAGTCGCCAGAATAGCGGGGGCACAGATACGCAGTATTTT. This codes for CASRQNSGGTDTQYF.

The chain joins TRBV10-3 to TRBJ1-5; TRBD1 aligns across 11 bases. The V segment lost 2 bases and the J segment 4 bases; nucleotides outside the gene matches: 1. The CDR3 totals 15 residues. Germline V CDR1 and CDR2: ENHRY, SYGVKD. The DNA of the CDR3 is TGTGCCATCAGTGAGGGACAGGGGGCTAATCAGCCCCAGCATTTT. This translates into CAISEGQGANQPQHF.

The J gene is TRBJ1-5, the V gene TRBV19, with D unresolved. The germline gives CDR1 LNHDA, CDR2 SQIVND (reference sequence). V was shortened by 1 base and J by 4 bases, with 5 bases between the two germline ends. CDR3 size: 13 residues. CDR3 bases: TGTGCCAGTAGTATAGTGCAGAATCAGCCCCAGCATTTT. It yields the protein CASSIVQNQPQHF.

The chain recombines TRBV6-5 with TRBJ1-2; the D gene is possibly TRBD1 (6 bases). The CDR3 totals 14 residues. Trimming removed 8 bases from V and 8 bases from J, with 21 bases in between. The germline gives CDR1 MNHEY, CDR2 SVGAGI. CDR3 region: CASDLSPRGKGYTF. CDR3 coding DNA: TGTGCCAGCGACCTTTCTCCCAGGGGTAAGGGCTACACCTTC.